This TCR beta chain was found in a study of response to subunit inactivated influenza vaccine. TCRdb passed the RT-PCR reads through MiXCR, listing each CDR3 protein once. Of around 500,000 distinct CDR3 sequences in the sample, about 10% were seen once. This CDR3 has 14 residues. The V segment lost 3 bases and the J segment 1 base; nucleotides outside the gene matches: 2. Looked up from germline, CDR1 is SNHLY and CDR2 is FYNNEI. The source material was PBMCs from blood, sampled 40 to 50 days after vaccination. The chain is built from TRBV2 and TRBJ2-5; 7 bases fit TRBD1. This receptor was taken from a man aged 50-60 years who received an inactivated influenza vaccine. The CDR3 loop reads CASSEGQFQETQYF. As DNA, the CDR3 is TGTGCCAGCAGTGAGGGACAGTTCCAAGAGACCCAGTACTTC. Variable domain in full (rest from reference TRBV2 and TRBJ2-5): EPEVTQTPSHQVTQMGQEVILRCVPISNHLYFYWYRQILGQKVEFLVSFYNNEISEKSEIFDDQFSVERPDGSNFTLKIRSTKLEDSAMYFCASSEGQFQETQYFGPGTRLLVL.